This T cell receptor (beta chain) was recorded in a study of shared clonotypes between healthy human individuals. At the level of the study: Every donor yielded three CD4 naive, three CD4 memory, two CD8 naive and one CD8 memory plate. Study-wide results and limits: Estimated richness was generally greater in naive than memory subsets. Relative to their counterparts shared across all four donors, non-shared clonotypes exhibited diminished generation probabilities.

V was clipped by 5 bases and J by 2 bases, with 7 bases between them. Germline V gene lookup returns CDR1 KGHSH and CDR2 LQKENI. The CDR3 has 12 amino acids. The donors were all Caucasian adults (living in Nashville, Tennessee). Assay used: immunoSEQ multiplex PCR; TCRdb lists only in-frame clones, some missing. This table holds about 1.4 million clones, roughly 96% found once. As for this clone: The antigen remains unidentified.

The sequence was obtained from a young man in good health. Sequencing used naive CD4+ T cells sorted from blood. This sample's subset: CD45RA+ positively selected. The chain couples TRBV18 to TRBJ2-7; D is unresolved. The CDR3 protein is CASSTDAYEQYF. For the CDR3, the DNA is TGTGCCAGCTCAACAGACGCCTACGAGCAGTACTTC.